This T cell receptor beta chain was recovered during a study of shared clonotypes between healthy human individuals. CD45RO negativity and positive selection for CCR7 defined naive CD8 cells, a population that excluded terminally differentiated effector memory CD45RA+ cells. The CDR3 runs to 11 residues. Trimming left V 3 bases short and J 3 bases short, with 3 bases between. CDR1 and CDR2 (germline): MDHEN, SYDVKM. As regards this clone: The same CDR3 also results from other DNA sequences found in this sample.

DNA at 200 ng, about 30,000 T cell genomes, went into sorted-subset replicate PCRs. Profiling relied on immunoSEQ multiplex PCR, and the TCRdb table lists in-frame clones only, not all of them. The sample yields about 2 million clones, around 96% seen once. The TCR was taken from a man aged 18 to 30 in good health. This chain uses TRBV28 with TRBJ2-7; D gene unclear. The sequenced sample was naive CD8+ T cells sorted from blood. CDR3 sequence: CASSFDYEQYF. The DNA for the CDR3 is TGTGCCAGCAGTTTTGACTACGAGCAGTACTTC.